The sequence of this T cell receptor beta chain was determined in a study of HIV-infected patients and healthy controls. This clonotype is termed medium-sized. Whole blood was used without fractionation, so all unsorted peripheral T cells were included. The CDR3 runs 16 residues. V was trimmed by 1 base and J by 2 bases, leaving 13 bases between them. Reverse transcription used about 500 ng RNA and constant-region primers for alpha and beta. Each of the alpha and beta chains got its own library through chain-specific third strand synthesis with indices. TCRdb analysed the 5' RACE reads with MiXCR anew, one entry per CDR3 protein. The table has thousands of distinct CDR3 sequences, roughly 5.8% seen once.

The specimen was blood. This TCR was sampled from an adult in good health. V usage is TRBV12-3 or TRBV12-4 and J usage is TRBJ2-3, with no clear D. The CDR3, as DNA: TGTGCCAGCAGTTTAGTCTCAACGCTATACACAGATACGCAGTATTTT. Protein sequence: CASSLVSTLYTDTQYF.